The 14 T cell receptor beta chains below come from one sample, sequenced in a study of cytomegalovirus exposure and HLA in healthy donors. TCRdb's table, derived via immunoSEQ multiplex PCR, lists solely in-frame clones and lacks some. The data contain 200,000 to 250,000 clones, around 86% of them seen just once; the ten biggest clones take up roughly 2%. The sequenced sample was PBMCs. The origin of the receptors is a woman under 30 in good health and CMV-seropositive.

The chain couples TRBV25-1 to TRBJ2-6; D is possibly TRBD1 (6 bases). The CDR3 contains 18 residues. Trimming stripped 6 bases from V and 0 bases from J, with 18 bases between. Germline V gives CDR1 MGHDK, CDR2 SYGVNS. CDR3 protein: CASSELEGVLSGANVLTF. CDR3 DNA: TGTGCCAGCAGCGAACTTGAGGGGGTCCTCTCTGGGGCCAACGTCCTGACTTTC. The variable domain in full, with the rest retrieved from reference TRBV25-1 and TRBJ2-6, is EADIYQTPRYLVIGTGKKITLECSQTMGHDKMYWYQQDPGMELHLIHYSYGVNSTEKGDLSSESTVSRIRTEHFPLTLESARPSHTSQYLCASSELEGVLSGANVLTFGAGSRLTVL.

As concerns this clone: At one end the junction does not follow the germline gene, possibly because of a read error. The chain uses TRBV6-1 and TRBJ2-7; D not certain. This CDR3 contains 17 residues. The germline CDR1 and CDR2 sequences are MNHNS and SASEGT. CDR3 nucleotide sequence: TGTGCCAGCAGCGAAGACCTCCGAGGAGCCAGCTCCTACGAGCAGTACTTC. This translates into CASSEDLRGASSYEQYF.

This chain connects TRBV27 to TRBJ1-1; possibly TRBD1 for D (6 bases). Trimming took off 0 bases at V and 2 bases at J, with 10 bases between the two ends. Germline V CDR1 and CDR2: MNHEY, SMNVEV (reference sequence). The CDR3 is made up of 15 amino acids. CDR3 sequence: CASSLSGQLNTEAFF. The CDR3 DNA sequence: TGTGCCAGCAGTTTATCCGGACAGCTTAACACTGAAGCTTTCTTT.

CDR3 region: CASSPDGSGRPDEQFF. The CDR3 DNA reads TGTGCCAGCTCCCCCGATGGGAGCGGGAGACCCGATGAGCAGTTCTTC. The chain is built from TRBV18 and TRBJ2-1; 8 nucleotides line up with TRBD2. Germline values: CDR1 KGHSH, CDR2 LQKENI. The V segment lost 6 bases and the J segment 8 bases; nucleotides outside the gene matches: 15. The CDR3 loop spans 16 amino acids. Full variable domain (missing parts from reference TRBV18 and TRBJ2-1): NAGVMQNPRHLVRRRGQEARLRCSPMKGHSHVYWYRQLPEEGLKFMVYLQKENIIDESGMPKERFSAEFPKEGPSILRIQQVVRGDSAAYFCASSPDGSGRPDEQFFGPGTRLTVL.

CDR3 sequence (DNA): TGTGCCAGCAGTTTATATCCCGCGGGCGAAAATGGCTACACCTTC. It translates to CASSLYPAGENGYTF. The chain employs TRBV28 and TRBJ1-2; D is uncertain. V was shortened by 1 base and J by 6 bases, with 15 bases between the two germline ends. CDR3 length: 15 residues. CDR1 and CDR2 from the germline V gene are MDHEN and SYDVKM.

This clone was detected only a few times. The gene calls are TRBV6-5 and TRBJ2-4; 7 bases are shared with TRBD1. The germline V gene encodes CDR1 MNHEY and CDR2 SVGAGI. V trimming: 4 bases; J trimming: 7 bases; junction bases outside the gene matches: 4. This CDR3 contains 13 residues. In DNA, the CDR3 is TGTGCCAGCAGTTCCGACAGGGCTAACATTCAGTACTTC. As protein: CASSSDRANIQYF.

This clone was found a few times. CDR3 sequence reads: CASSQGFFRFYEQYF. The DNA of the CDR3 is TGCGCCAGCAGCCAAGGGTTCTTCAGGTTCTACGAGCAGTACTTC. The chain links TRBV4-1 to TRBJ2-7; D is unclear. V lost 1 base, J lost 3 bases, and 13 bases lay in between. The CDR3 sequence is 15 residues long. In germline, CDR1 is MGHRA, CDR2 YSYEKL.

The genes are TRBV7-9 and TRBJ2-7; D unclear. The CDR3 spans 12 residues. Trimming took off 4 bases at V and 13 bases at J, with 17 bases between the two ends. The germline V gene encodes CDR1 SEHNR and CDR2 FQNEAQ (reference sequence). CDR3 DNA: TGTGCCAGCAGCTCCCTTTTCGACGAGCGATACTTC. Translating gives CASSSLFDERYF. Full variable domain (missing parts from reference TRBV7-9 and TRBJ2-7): DTGVSQNPRHKITKRGQNVTFRCDPISEHNRLYWYRQTLGQGPEFLTYFQNEAQLEKSRLLSDRFSAERPKGSFSTLEIQRTEQGDSAMYLCASSSLFDERYFGPGTRLTVT.

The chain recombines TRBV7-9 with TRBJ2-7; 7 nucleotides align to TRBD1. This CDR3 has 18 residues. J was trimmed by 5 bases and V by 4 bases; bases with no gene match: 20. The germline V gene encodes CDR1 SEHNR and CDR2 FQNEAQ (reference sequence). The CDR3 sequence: CASSSPTGLPHKGNEQYF. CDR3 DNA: TGTGCCAGCAGCTCACCGACAGGGCTGCCCCACAAGGGAAACGAGCAGTACTTC.

CDR3 in DNA: TGTGCCAGCAGCTCGGGACAGCTGAACACTGAAGCTTTCTTT. This translates into CASSSGQLNTEAFF. The J gene is TRBJ1-1, the V gene TRBV7-6, with 7 positions matching TRBD1. The V gene's germline CDR1 is SGHVS and CDR2 FNYEAQ. The CDR3 spans 14 residues. Unmatched junction bases numbered 2, after V lost 4 bases and J lost 0 bases. Full variable domain (outside the CDR3, taken from reference TRBV7-6 and TRBJ1-1): GAGVSQSPRYKVTKRGQDVALRCDPISGHVSLYWYRQALGQGPEFLTYFNYEAQQDKSGLPNDRFSAERPEGSISTLTIQRTEQRDSAMYRCASSSGQLNTEAFFGQGTRLTVV.

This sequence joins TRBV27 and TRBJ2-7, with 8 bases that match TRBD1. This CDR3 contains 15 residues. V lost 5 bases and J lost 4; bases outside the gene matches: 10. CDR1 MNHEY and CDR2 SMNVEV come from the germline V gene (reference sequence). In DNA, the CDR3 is TGTGCCAGCAGTAGAACCGGGACAGGAGTTTACGAGCAGTACTTC. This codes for CASSRTGTGVYEQYF.

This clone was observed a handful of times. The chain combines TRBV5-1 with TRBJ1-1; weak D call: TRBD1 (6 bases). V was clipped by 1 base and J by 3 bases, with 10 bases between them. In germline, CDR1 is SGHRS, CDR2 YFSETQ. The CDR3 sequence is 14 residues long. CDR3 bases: TGCGCCAGCAGCTTGATGGGGACACACACTGAAGCTTTCTTT. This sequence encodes CASSLMGTHTEAFF.

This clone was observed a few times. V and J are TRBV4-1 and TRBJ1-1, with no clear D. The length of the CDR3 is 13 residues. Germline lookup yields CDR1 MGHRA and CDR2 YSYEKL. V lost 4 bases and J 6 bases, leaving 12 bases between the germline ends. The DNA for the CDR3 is TGCGCCAGCAGCCCTCCATACGGGGCTGAAGCTTTCTTT. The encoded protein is CASSPPYGAEAFF.

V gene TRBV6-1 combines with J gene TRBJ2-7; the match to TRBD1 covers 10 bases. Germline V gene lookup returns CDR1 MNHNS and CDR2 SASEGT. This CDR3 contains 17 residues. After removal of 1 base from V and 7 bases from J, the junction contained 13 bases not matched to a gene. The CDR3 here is CASSEGLFRDRGLEQYF. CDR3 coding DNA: TGTGCCAGCAGTGAAGGGTTGTTCCGTGACAGGGGGCTTGAGCAGTACTTC.